The 7 T cell receptor beta chains below all came from one sample that was sequenced in a study of vaccination effects on CD4 cells after COVID-19. No antigen is known for these receptors. Generated by immunoSEQ multiplex PCR, the TCRdb table keeps only in-frame clones and is missing some. Here the sample spans tens of thousands of clones, roughly four fifths being singletons. Sequencing was preceded by expansion of antigen-specific CD4+ T cells with viral peptide pools in the ViraFEST assay. Following 10 days of culture, CD4+ T cells were isolated. Two doses of BNT162b2 or mRNA-1273 vaccine were administered to participants. The sample was CD4+ T cells from PBMCs cultured with HCoV-229E spike peptides, taken after COVID-19 vaccination. These receptors were taken from a human donor who received a COVID-19 vaccine.

This clone was counted between two and nine times. The chain combines TRBV19 with TRBJ1-5; no clear D. V shed 7 bases and J shed 3 bases, with 10 bases lying between them. The CDR3 loop spans 13 amino acids. Germline V gene data show CDR1 as LNHDA and CDR2 as SQIVND (reference sequence). The CDR3 reads CASNGRNNQPQHF. The CDR3 nucleotides are TGTGCCAGTAACGGGCGGAACAATCAGCCCCAGCATTTT.

This clone was seen a single time. This chain connects TRBV6-5 to TRBJ1-1; 7 positions match TRBD1. The V and J ends lost 2 bases and 3 bases, in that order; junction bases with no gene match: 3. This CDR3 has 14 residues. The germline gives CDR1 MNHEY, CDR2 SVGAGI. The CDR3, as DNA: TGTGCCAGCAGTTACCTAGGGACAGACACTGAAGCTTTCTTT. Amino acids: CASSYLGTDTEAFF.

This chain joins TRBV6-5 and TRBJ1-3; D is perhaps TRBD1 (6 bases). Trimming cost V 1 base and J 4 bases, with 14 bases left between them. There are 16 residues in the CDR3. The germline gives CDR1 MNHEY, CDR2 SVGAGI. DNA for the CDR3: TGTGCCAGCAGTTACTTCGGGGGGCTGCACGGAAACACCATATATTTT. Protein product: CASSYFGGLHGNTIYF.

This sequence joins TRBV5-1 and TRBJ1-2; D is undetermined. Trimming removed 0 bases at V and 6 bases at J, with 15 bases between. The CDR3 sequence is 15 residues long. Germline CDR1 and CDR2: SGHRS and YFSETQ. The CDR3 region is CASSLASGGRDGYTF. The CDR3 bases are TGCGCCAGCAGCTTGGCCTCTGGAGGGAGGGATGGCTACACCTTC.

The chain has TRBV10-3 and TRBJ2-7; D remains unclear. The germline V gene encodes CDR1 ENHRY and CDR2 SYGVKD. The CDR3 is 13 amino acids. With 11 bases removed from V and 0 bases from J, the gap between germline ends came to 14 bases. CDR3 DNA: TGTGCCCCTCGAACTTTGAGCTCCTACGAGCAGTACTTC. As protein: CAPRTLSSYEQYF.

This rearrangement joins TRBV4-1 to TRBJ1-2; D is perhaps TRBD1 (5 bases). Trimming cost V 0 bases and J 2 bases, with 7 bases left between them. The germline gives CDR1 MGHRA, CDR2 YSYEKL. The CDR3 covers 14 residues. CDR3 region: CASSQDWGNYGYTF. Here the CDR3 DNA reads TGCGCCAGCAGCCAAGATTGGGGGAACTATGGCTACACCTTC.

The V call is TRBV5-8, the J call TRBJ2-3; tentative D call: TRBD1 (5 bases). Germline V gene lookup returns CDR1 SGHTS and CDR2 YDEGEE. The CDR3 sequence is 16 residues long. V shed 2 bases and J shed 1 base, with 14 bases lying between them. The CDR3 sequence is CASSFGQGSRTDTQYF. In DNA form, the CDR3 reads TGTGCCAGCAGCTTCGGTCAGGGCAGTCGCACAGATACGCAGTATTTT. The full variable domain, in which reference TRBV5-8 and TRBJ2-3 provide the parts outside the CDR3, is EAGVTQSPTHLIKTRGQQATLRCSPISGHTSVYWYQQALGLGLQFLLWYDEGEERNRGNFPPRFSGRQFPNYSSELNVNALELEDSALYLCASSFGQGSRTDTQYFGPGTRLTVL.